Listed below are T cell receptor beta chains from one sample, sequenced in a study of T cell repertoires in cytomegalovirus infection. No antigens are known for them. TCRdb used MiXCR to reprocess the reads, holding one entry per CDR3 protein. The table has fewer than 850,000 distinct CDR3 sequences, 25% to 35% seen once. The material sequenced was cultured CD8+ T cells from PBMCs, taken from culture after CMV antigen stimulation. Receptor source: a human donor in good health (CMV status not recorded). Some clones in this sample may be carry-over from other donors' samples. Each CDR3 is given with its conserved first and last residue. Fields, in order: J gene, V gene, CDR3 protein.

TRBJ1-5 | TRBV10-3 | CAISESNRAGNQPQHF
TRBJ1-1 | TRBV12-3/TRBV12-4 | CASRDNQRRGNTEALF
TRBJ2-1 | TRBV20-1 | CSARPPTWTSGGLRVIYNEQFF
TRBJ2-3 | TRBV27 | CASSTGVDTQYF
TRBJ1-1 | TRBV6-5 | CASSTRDRGLGTEAFF
TRBJ1-5 | TRBV27 | CASSLSGQENQPQHF
TRBJ2-1 | TRBV19 | CASSTSRGRGNEQFF
TRBJ2-1 | TRBV5-1 | CASSTSREKSLEQFF
TRBJ2-4 | TRBV6-2/TRBV6-3 | CASNYRGQKNIQYF
TRBJ1-2 | TRBV6-6 | CASSARQGPLYGYTF
TRBJ2-7 | TRBV19 | CASSIVAGGMDGEQYF
TRBJ2-1 | TRBV29-1 | CSAKGASYNEQFF
TRBJ2-2 | TRBV7-9 | CASSLVTGHTGELFF
TRBJ2-3 | TRBV7-6 | CASSLEAGGATDTQYF
TRBJ1-2 | TRBV10-3 | CAISEWAPGQRSANYGYTF
TRBJ1-2 | TRBV4-1 | CASSQKLDQLTGVYGYTF
TRBJ1-5 | TRBV27 | CASKEGPFNQPQHF
TRBJ1-6 | TRBV6-6 | CASTQRPGIPLHF
TRBJ2-2 | TRBV4-2 | CASWGSTGELFF
TRBJ1-5 | TRBV20-1 | CSAIDSNQPQHF
TRBJ2-3 | TRBV19 | CASGWGTDTQYF
TRBJ2-1 | TRBV24-1 | CATSDPLTPGVNEQFF
TRBJ2-7 | TRBV13 | CASSLGGVDYEQYF
TRBJ1-3 | TRBV29-1 | CSVLGEPGNTIYF
TRBJ1-1 | TRBV19 | CASDTGISEAFF
TRBJ1-5 | TRBV7-9 | CASSWTGDDQPQHF
TRBJ2-1 | TRBV7-8 | CASSLETGPSYNEQFF
TRBJ2-1 | TRBV2 | CASSERDRELIEQFF
TRBJ1-1 | TRBV7-2 | CASSLRVEGTEAFF
TRBJ2-2 | TRBV7-2 | CASSLGPIGAGGPTGELFF
TRBJ2-3 | TRBV6-6 | CASSYSRAKAGDTQYF
TRBJ2-3 | TRBV7-9 | CASSPWLASGGASTDTQYF
TRBJ1-1 | TRBV3-1 | CASSQDRSWVLPQGAGTEAFF
TRBJ1-6 | TRBV2 | CASSEWALYYNSPLHF
TRBJ2-1 | TRBV24-1 | CATSVDRGGYNEQFF
TRBJ1-1 | TRBV7-9 | CASSFGGIDTEAFF
TRBJ2-2 | TRBV27 | CASSLSWSNTGELFF
TRBJ2-1 | TRBV15 | CATSRDFAGLMNGGQFF
TRBJ1-6 | TRBV4-1 | CASSSPAGQYNSPLHF
TRBJ1-5 | TRBV28 | CASSRTLDSNQPQHF
TRBJ1-5 | TRBV6-6 | CASSYSGGRPPQHF
TRBJ1-4 | TRBV6-2/TRBV6-3 | CASSYDGIYRRLDNEKLFF
TRBJ1-2 | TRBV7-2 | CASSTGQGLWGYTF
TRBJ1-1 | TRBV19 | CASSMSNTEAFF
TRBJ2-7 | TRBV15 | CATSRRDGPYEQYF
TRBJ1-2 | TRBV7-9 | CASSLLEAYTF
TRBJ2-1 | TRBV6-1 | CASSVVAGDYNEQFF
TRBJ1-6 | TRBV9 | CASSVGFRTGRLSPLHF
TRBJ2-1 | TRBV20-1 | CSAREAASSYNEQFF
TRBJ2-3 | TRBV7-6 | CASNPGSTDTQYF
TRBJ1-5 | TRBV27 | CASSTQSDRNQPQHF
TRBJ2-2 | TRBV27 | CASSPGAGTGELFF
TRBJ2-2 | TRBV6-6 | CASSYSKDRYDGELFF
TRBJ2-5 | TRBV27 | CASSQISTGLQETQYF
TRBJ2-3 | TRBV10-3 | CAISESKADTQYF